This is a list of T cell receptor beta chains from one sample in a study of spatial heterogeneity in lung cancer. TCRdb re-called the 5' RACE reads through MiXCR, storing one row per CDR3 protein. The table lists 25,000 to 35,000 distinct CDR3 sequences, over 5% of them singletons. The input for sequencing was PBMCs, taken at follow-up. The receptors derive from a female donor with early-stage non-small cell lung cancer. The CDR3 runs from the conserved cysteine through the conserved F or W. The D gene is left open where the match is weak. Not every row has a clone size; where given, it reads once, few, many or a size class.

j_gene,v_gene,d_gene,abundance,CDR3nt,CDR3aa
TRBJ2-7,TRBV9,TRBD2,many,TGTGCCAGCAGCGTAGCAGGCGGGAGGTCCTACGAGCAGTACTTC,CASSVAGGRSYEQYF
TRBJ1-1,TRBV5-5,-,-,TGTGCCAGCAGCTCAGGACAGATGGGGTTTCGGAACACTGAAGCTTTCTTT,CASSSGQMGFRNTEAFF
TRBJ2-1,TRBV5-1,TRBD1,many,TGCGCCAGCAGCTTGGGACAGGGTAACACCAATGAGCAGTTCTTC,CASSLGQGNTNEQFF
TRBJ2-3,TRBV19,-,few,TGTGCCAGTAGTCCACAGAGTAGCACAGATACGCAGTATTTT,CASSPQSSTDTQYF
TRBJ2-5,TRBV20-1,-,many,TGCAGTGCTAGAGATGGCGGGACAGCCCAAGAGACCCAGTACTTC,CSARDGGTAQETQYF
TRBJ2-7,TRBV20-1,TRBD1,many,TGCAGTGCTACGGACAGGCAAAGCTCCTACGAGCAGTACTTC,CSATDRQSSYEQYF
TRBJ2-1,TRBV5-1,TRBD2,many,TGCGCCAGCAGCTTAACCGGGACTAGCGGGTCCCGCAATGAGCAGTTCTTC,CASSLTGTSGSRNEQFF
TRBJ2-1,TRBV20-1,-,many,TGCAGTGCTAGAGGAGGGTATGAGCAGTTCTTC,CSARGGYEQFF
TRBJ1-2,TRBV3-1,TRBD1,many,TGTGCCAGCAGCCAAACTGGACAGGGGAATGGCTACACCTTC,CASSQTGQGNGYTF
TRBJ1-2,TRBV5-1,-,few,TGCGCCAGCAGCTTAACGGATAACTATGGCTACACCTTC,CASSLTDNYGYTF
TRBJ1-5,TRBV30,-,many,TGTGCCTGGGGGCAGGCCCCTAGCAATCAGCCCCAGCATTTT,CAWGQAPSNQPQHF
TRBJ1-5,TRBV10-3,TRBD1,many,TGTGCCACCTGTGAGGGACAGCTTAATCAGCCCCAGCATTTT,CATCEGQLNQPQHF
TRBJ2-7,TRBV5-5,-,many,TGTGCCAGCAGCCACTGGACAGATGCGGACGAGCAGTACTTC,CASSHWTDADEQYF
TRBJ2-7,TRBV2,-,many,TGTGCCAGCAGCGAGACCATGACTCGGGAGCAGTACTTC,CASSETMTREQYF
TRBJ2-7,TRBV4-3,TRBD2,-,TGCGCCAGCAGCCAAGATACCCCCGGACTAGCGGGGGGGATGCTCGAGCAGTACTTC,CASSQDTPGLAGGMLEQYF
TRBJ1-5,TRBV14,-,many,TGTGCCAGCAGCCAAGGGGGGGGTAGCAATCAGCCCCAGCATTTT,CASSQGGGSNQPQHF
TRBJ1-6,TRBV6-5,-,many,TGTGCCAGCAGTTACTCTTGGACAGATTCACCCCTCCACTTT,CASSYSWTDSPLHF
TRBJ2-2,TRBV7-9,-,many,TGTGCCAGTCTCATCACCGGGGAGCTGTTTTTT,CASLITGELFF
TRBJ2-7,TRBV29-1,TRBD1,many,TGCAGCGTCATCCTTCCTACAGGGGGCATCGAGCAGTACTTC,CSVILPTGGIEQYF
TRBJ2-2,TRBV2,TRBD2,many,TGTGCCAGCAGTTGGGGTAGCGGGAGTTCCGGGGAGCTGTTTTTT,CASSWGSGSSGELFF
TRBJ2-1,TRBV6-5,-,many,TGTGCCGCCAGAACCGGGTGGGGCTCCTACAATGAGCAGTTCTTC,CAARTGWGSYNEQFF
TRBJ2-1,TRBV25-1,TRBD1,few,TGTGCCAGCAGTGAATGGGGGACAGGGGTTAGCAATGAGCAGTTCTTC,CASSEWGTGVSNEQFF
TRBJ2-4,TRBV12-3/TRBV12-4,TRBD2,few,TGTGCCAGCAACCGGAGCGGGAACGGGGGAAACATTCAGTACTTC,CASNRSGNGGNIQYF
TRBJ1-5,TRBV12-3/TRBV12-4,TRBD1,few,TGTGCCAGCAAACCGGGACAGGGTAGGAGCAATCAGCCCCAGCATTTT,CASKPGQGRSNQPQHF
TRBJ2-1,TRBV20-1,TRBD2,many,TGCAGTGCGCCAACGGTCGGAAGGACTAGCGGGGGGGCCAGCTCCTACAATGAGCAGTTCTTC,CSAPTVGRTSGGASSYNEQFF
TRBJ2-1,TRBV18,-,-,TGTGCCAGCTCACCGGACAATGAGCAGTTCTTC,CASSPDNEQFF
TRBJ1-1,TRBV2,-,many,TGTGCCAGCAGTCTGGGGGACTGGGGCACTGAAGCTTTCTTT,CASSLGDWGTEAFF
TRBJ1-6,TRBV15,-,many,TGTGCCACCTCGGAGGGGGGGTCTCGGTCACCCCTCCACTTT,CATSEGGSRSPLHF
TRBJ2-1,TRBV19,-,many,TGTGCCAGTAGTATAGCGGGGGCCTACAATGAGCAGTTCTTC,CASSIAGAYNEQFF
TRBJ2-5,TRBV20-1,TRBD2,many,TGCAGTGCTAGAGATTACACTGCCGGGCGGCGGGAGGCCCTCCAAGAGACCCAGTACTTC,CSARDYTAGRREALQETQYF
TRBJ2-5,TRBV10-3,TRBD1,many,TGTGCCATCAGTTCTGGACAGGGAGCCTTCCAAGAGACCCAGTACTTC,CAISSGQGAFQETQYF
TRBJ1-2,TRBV27,-,many,TGTGCCAGCAGCATCAAGGGTCGAGGTTATGGCTACACCTTC,CASSIKGRGYGYTF
TRBJ2-5,TRBV6-2/TRBV6-3,-,-,TGTGCCAGCACCGAAGGAACAGGGCTCCAAGAGACCCAGTACTTC,CASTEGTGLQETQYF
TRBJ2-5,TRBV28,TRBD1,many,TGTGCCAGTAAGACAGGGGGGGAGTGGACCCAGTACTTC,CASKTGGEWTQYF
TRBJ2-1,TRBV7-3,-,many,TGTGCCAGCGGGGCTGGGCCTGGGAATGAGCAGTTCTTC,CASGAGPGNEQFF
TRBJ2-7,TRBV2,-,many,TGTGCCAGCAGTGATTGGGACGAGCAGTACTTC,CASSDWDEQYF
TRBJ2-7,TRBV2,-,many,TGTGCCAGCAGTGAAACGGACAGTGCCTACGAGCAGTACTTC,CASSETDSAYEQYF
TRBJ2-7,TRBV5-6,-,-,TGTGCCAGCAGCTTAGACAGGACAATCGAGCAGTACTTC,CASSLDRTIEQYF
TRBJ1-5,TRBV4-3,TRBD1,many,TGCGCCAGCAGCCAAGACTGGACAGGGCCAGGGCCCCAGCATTTT,CASSQDWTGPGPQHF
TRBJ2-1,TRBV11-2,-,many,TGTGCCAGCAGCCCCAGCGGTTTCTCCTACAATGAGCAGTTCTTC,CASSPSGFSYNEQFF
TRBJ2-2,TRBV28,TRBD2,many,TGTGCCACGACTAGCGGGAGATTTGGAGGGCCCGGGGAGCTGTTTTTT,CATTSGRFGGPGELFF
TRBJ1-4,TRBV3-1,-,many,TGTGCCAGCAGCCAAGCAGGGAGAGGTGAAAAACTGTTTTTT,CASSQAGRGEKLFF
TRBJ1-6,TRBV20-1,-,-,TGCAGTGCTTCACAGGATGCCTCCTATAATTCACCCCTCCACTTT,CSASQDASYNSPLHF
TRBJ2-5,TRBV2,-,few,TGTGCCAGCGGGCGGGGGCTCCAAGAGACCCAGTACTTC,CASGRGLQETQYF
TRBJ2-7,TRBV20-1,-,many,TGCAGTGCTAGAGATCCCACCGTTTCTCTCCGCTACGAGCAGTACTTC,CSARDPTVSLRYEQYF
TRBJ2-5,TRBV20-1,-,many,TGCAGTGCACTCTCTTCCCCCGAGGTGGGAAGGGAGACCCAGTACTTC,CSALSSPEVGRETQYF
TRBJ2-5,TRBV14,-,medium-sized,TGTGCCAGCAGCCAAGGTGTCAGATCCGAGACCCAGTACTTC,CASSQGVRSETQYF
TRBJ2-4,TRBV23-1,-,many,TGCGCCAGCGGGTTTCTCATTCAGTACTTC,CASGFLIQYF
TRBJ2-7,TRBV2,-,-,TGTGCCAGCAGCGGTCGCGAGCAGTACTTC,CASSGREQYF
TRBJ2-7,TRBV4-2,TRBD2,many,TGTGCCAGCAGCCAAGAACTAGCGGGAGTGGCGTCCTACGAGCAGTACTTC,CASSQELAGVASYEQYF
TRBJ1-2,TRBV7-2,-,-,TGTGCCAGCAGCCCCTCCATGACACAAAACTATGGCTACACCTTC,CASSPSMTQNYGYTF
TRBJ1-6,TRBV15,-,many,TGTGCCACCAGCGTGAACACCCGACGGCACAATTCACCCCTCCACTTT,CATSVNTRRHNSPLHF
TRBJ1-6,TRBV14,-,many,TGTGCCAGCAGCCAGAGGACAGAATATTCACCCCTCCACTTT,CASSQRTEYSPLHF
TRBJ2-3,TRBV6-1,-,many,TGTGCCAGCAGTGAAGCGGGAAGGCCCACAGATACGCAGTATTTT,CASSEAGRPTDTQYF